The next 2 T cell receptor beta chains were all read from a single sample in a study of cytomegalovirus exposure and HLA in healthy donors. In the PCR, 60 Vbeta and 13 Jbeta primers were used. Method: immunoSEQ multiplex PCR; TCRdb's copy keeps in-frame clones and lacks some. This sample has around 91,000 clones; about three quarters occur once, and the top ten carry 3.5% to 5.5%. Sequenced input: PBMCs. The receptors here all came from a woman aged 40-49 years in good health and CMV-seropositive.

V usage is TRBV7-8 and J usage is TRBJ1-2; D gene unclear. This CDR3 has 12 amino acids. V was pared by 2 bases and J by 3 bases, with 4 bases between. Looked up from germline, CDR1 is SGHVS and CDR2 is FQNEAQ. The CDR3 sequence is CASSLSDYGYTF. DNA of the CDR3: TGTGCCAGCAGCTTATCGGACTATGGCTACACCTTC.

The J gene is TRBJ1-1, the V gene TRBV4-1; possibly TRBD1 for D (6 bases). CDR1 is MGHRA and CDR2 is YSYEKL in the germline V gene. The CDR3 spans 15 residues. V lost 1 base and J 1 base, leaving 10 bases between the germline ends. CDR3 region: CASSQGTARNTEAFF. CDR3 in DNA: TGCGCCAGCAGCCAAGGGACAGCCAGGAACACTGAAGCTTTCTTT.